Presented here are 14 T cell receptor beta chains from one specimen sequenced in a study of cytomegalovirus exposure and HLA in healthy donors. Generated by immunoSEQ multiplex PCR, the TCRdb table keeps only in-frame clones and is missing some. The sample has 150,000 to 200,000 clones, approximately 83% seen once. The sample comprised PBMCs. The origin of the receptors is a woman in her late teens or twenties in good health and CMV-seropositive.

The chain uses TRBV20-1 and TRBJ1-2; the D gene is possibly TRBD1 (6 bases). Germline V gene lookup returns CDR1 DFQATT and CDR2 SNEGSKA (reference sequence). The V end was cut by 3 bases, the J end by 5 bases, with 7 bases between. The CDR3 has 11 residues. CDR3 sequence: CSASTGYGYTF. In DNA, the CDR3 is TGCAGTGCTAGTACAGGGTATGGCTACACCTTC.

This chain links TRBV2 with TRBJ1-1; D gene uncertain. Trimming removed 8 bases from V and 4 bases from J, with 14 bases in between. The CDR3 spans 13 residues. The germline V gene encodes CDR1 SNHLY and CDR2 FYNNEI. In nucleotides, the CDR3 is TGTGCCAGCTCCGATACAGAAGCCACTGAAGCTTTCTTT. It specifies CASSDTEATEAFF.

This clone has only one observation. In DNA, the CDR3 is TGTGCCAGCAGCTTACTCCCGACGGACATAAAGGGCGAGCAGTACTTC. Protein: CASSLLPTDIKGEQYF. V and J are TRBV7-9 and TRBJ2-7, with D possibly TRBD1 on 5 matching bases. This CDR3 contains 16 residues. CDR1 is SEHNR and CDR2 is FQNEAQ in the germline V gene (reference sequence). Trimming removed 2 bases at V and 6 bases at J, with 20 bases between.

V usage is TRBV5-1 and J usage is TRBJ2-1; 10 bases align to TRBD1. In germline, CDR1 is SGHRS, CDR2 YFSETQ. V was clipped by 6 bases and J by 8 bases; unmatched bases: 11. CDR3 length equals 15 residues. The CDR3 sequence: CASTTSGQGFDEQFF. The CDR3 coding sequence is TGCGCCAGCACCACGTCGGGACAGGGGTTCGATGAGCAGTTCTTC.

V usage is TRBV5-6 and J usage is TRBJ1-3; D might be TRBD1 (6 bases). Between the trimmed V and J ends, which lost 2 bases and 0 bases, there was a span of 12 bases. Germline assignment: CDR1 SGHDT and CDR2 YYEEEE. The CDR3 spans 16 residues. The CDR3 DNA reads TGTGCCAGCAGCTTTCGGGGCAGGGGCTCTGGAAACACCATATATTTT. This sequence encodes CASSFRGRGSGNTIYF.

The gene calls are TRBV28 and TRBJ1-2; 10 bases are a match to TRBD1. The junction had 6 bases not matched to a gene; V was cut back by 7 bases and J by 4 bases. CDR3 length equals 14 residues. Germline CDR1 and CDR2: MDHEN and SYDVKM. CDR3 sequence (DNA): TGTGCCAGCAAGACAGGGGGCTCGGGCTATGGCTACACCTTC. It codes for CASKTGGSGYGYTF.

The chain has TRBV2 and TRBJ2-3, with D possibly TRBD1 on 5 matching bases. The CDR3 runs to 13 residues. CDR1 is SNHLY, CDR2 FYNNEI, per germline. V shed 6 bases and J shed 0 bases, with 7 bases lying between them. CDR3 bases: TGTGCCAGCAGGCGACAGAGCACAGATACGCAGTATTTT. Its protein product is CASRRQSTDTQYF. The full variable domain, completed using reference TRBV2 and TRBJ2-3, is EPEVTQTPSHQVTQMGQEVILRCVPISNHLYFYWYRQILGQKVEFLVSFYNNEISEKSEIFDDQFSVERPDGSNFTLKIRSTKLEDSAMYFCASRRQSTDTQYFGPGTRLTVL.

The chain joins TRBV6-5 to TRBJ1-5; D is unresolved. Germline-derived CDR1 and CDR2 are MNHEY and SVGAGI. V was clipped by 6 bases and J by 0 bases, with 6 bases between them. This CDR3 is built from 13 residues. The CDR3 protein is CASRHNSNQPQHF. CDR3 DNA sequence: TGTGCCAGCAGACATAATAGCAATCAGCCCCAGCATTTT.

The chain has TRBV6-5 and TRBJ1-2; D remains ambiguous. This CDR3 is built from 11 residues. Trimming cost V 7 bases and J 7 bases, with 10 bases left between them. CDR1 and CDR2 (germline): MNHEY, SVGAGI. CDR3 region: CASMGVAGYTF. The CDR3 bases are TGTGCCAGCATGGGCGTTGCTGGCTACACCTTC.

This chain joins TRBV4-2 and TRBJ2-2; TRBD2 agrees at 8 bases. The CDR3 is made up of 18 amino acids. Unmatched junction bases numbered 8, after V lost 0 bases and J lost 2 bases. Germline V gene data show CDR1 as LGHNA and CDR2 as YNFKEQ. The CDR3 is CASSQDRRGLENTGELFF. The CDR3 DNA reads as TGTGCCAGCAGCCAAGACAGGAGGGGACTAGAAAACACCGGGGAGCTGTTTTTT.

A few counts support this clone. The chain couples TRBV7-9 to TRBJ1-2; D might be TRBD1 (6 bases). The V and J ends lost 3 bases and 1 base respectively, with 12 bases between them. In germline, CDR1 is SEHNR, CDR2 FQNEAQ (reference sequence). CDR3 size: 15 residues. As DNA, the CDR3 is TGTGCCAGCAGCTTTCGGACAGCCCTTAACTATGGCTACACCTTC. Its protein is CASSFRTALNYGYTF.

The chain is built from TRBV5-1 and TRBJ1-1; 8 bases align to TRBD1. V lost 0 bases and J lost 3; bases outside the gene matches: 4. Germline V lookup: CDR1 SGHRS, CDR2 YFSETQ. CDR3 length: 15 residues. The CDR3 region is CASSLVAGGDTEAFF. For the CDR3, the DNA is TGCGCCAGCAGCTTGGTTGCAGGGGGCGACACTGAAGCTTTCTTT.

This chain joins TRBV2 and TRBJ2-1, with 7 bases lining up with TRBD2. Trimming removed 4 bases from V and 2 bases from J; junction bases left unmatched: 2. Looked up from germline, CDR1 is SNHLY and CDR2 is FYNNEI. The CDR3 extends over 14 amino acids. The DNA of the CDR3 is TGTGCCAGCAGTGGGGGGGGAACCTACAATGAGCAGTTCTTC. Its translation: CASSGGGTYNEQFF. The full variable domain, with the rest looked up from reference TRBV2 and TRBJ2-1, is EPEVTQTPSHQVTQMGQEVILRCVPISNHLYFYWYRQILGQKVEFLVSFYNNEISEKSEIFDDQFSVERPDGSNFTLKIRSTKLEDSAMYFCASSGGGTYNEQFFGPGTRLTVL.

The rearrangement uses TRBV4-1 and TRBJ2-1, with TRBD2 identical over 8 bases. CDR1 is MGHRA and CDR2 is YSYEKL in the germline V gene. The ends lost 1 base at V and 7 bases at J; junction bases unmatched: 9. This CDR3 contains 16 residues. The CDR3 protein is CASSQVAGGYSNEQFF. The CDR3 region has the DNA TGCGCCAGCAGCCAAGTTGCGGGGGGTTACAGTAATGAGCAGTTCTTC.